A single sample gave rise to the 10 T cell receptor beta chains below, sequenced in a study of blood T cell repertoires in COVID-19. This table comes from immunoSEQ multiplex PCR, and its TCRdb copy is limited to in-frame clones, with some not included. Among 90,000 to 120,000 clones listed, 80% to 90% were seen once. The sequencing sample was made of peripheral blood. The receptors stem from a man aged 35-49 years with active or convalescent COVID-19.

This clone was recorded only once. V and J are TRBV5-6 and TRBJ2-1, with TRBD2 as a possible D gene (5 bases). Germline CDR1 SGHDT, CDR2 YYEEEE. Trimming shortened V by 4 bases and J by 5 bases, and 19 bases separated the two germline ends. The CDR3 extends over 16 amino acids. CDR3 DNA sequence: TGTGCCAGCAGCCCCGAAATCCAGACTAACGACAATGAGCAGTTCTTC. Its translation is CASSPEIQTNDNEQFF.

This chain uses TRBV9 with TRBJ2-5; 14 bases map to TRBD2. The V and J ends lost 4 bases and 7 bases, in that order; junction bases with no gene match: 9. The CDR3 spans 16 residues. CDR1 SGDLS and CDR2 YYNGEE come from the germline V gene. CDR3 DNA: TGTGCCAGCAGCCCAGGACTAGCGGGAGGTTCAGGGACCCAGTACTTC. This sequence encodes CASSPGLAGGSGTQYF.

V gene TRBV5-4 combines with J gene TRBJ2-5; TRBD1 aligns across 9 bases. Germline lookup yields CDR1 SGHNT and CDR2 YYREEE (reference sequence). The CDR3 contains 16 residues. V was clipped by 3 bases and J by 4 bases; unmatched bases: 10. Here the CDR3 DNA reads TGTGCCAGCAGCTCTAAACAGGGGGCGATAAGAGAGACCCAGTACTTC. As protein: CASSSKQGAIRETQYF. Filled out from reference TRBV5-4 and TRBJ2-5, the complete variable domain reads ETGVTQSPTHLIKTRGQQVTLRCSSQSGHNTVSWYQQALGQGPQFIFQYYREEENGRGNFPPRFSGLQFPNYSSELNVNALELDDSALYLCASSSKQGAIRETQYFGPGTRLLVL.

The rearrangement joins TRBV4-3 to TRBJ1-1, with D perhaps matching TRBD1 (5 bases). V gave up 0 bases and J gave up 5 bases, with 7 bases separating them. This CDR3 spans 13 amino acids. In germline, CDR1 is LGHNA, CDR2 YSLEER. The CDR3: CASSQERQTEAFF. The CDR3 DNA is TGCGCCAGCAGCCAAGAAAGACAGACTGAAGCTTTCTTT.

The chain uses TRBV7-8 and TRBJ1-4; D is uncertain. The CDR3 runs to 15 residues. V gave up 5 bases and J gave up 2 bases, with 12 bases separating them. Looked up from germline, CDR1 is SGHVS and CDR2 is FQNEAQ. CDR3 sequence (DNA): TGTGCCAGCAGCCCACTTGAGAGGACTAATGAAAAACTGTTTTTT. Its translation: CASSPLERTNEKLFF.

This sequence joins TRBV5-4 and TRBJ1-2; no firm D call. The CDR3 runs to 15 residues. Germline CDR1 and CDR2: SGHNT and YYREEE (reference sequence). V was trimmed by 2 bases and J by 6 bases, leaving 17 bases between them. DNA for the CDR3: TGTGCCAGCAGCTTAGAGGGTCACGTCGGAAATGGCTACACCTTC. Amino acids: CASSLEGHVGNGYTF.

V and J are TRBV27 and TRBJ2-1, with 11 bases matching TRBD2. Trimming at V came to 6 bases and at J to 8 bases, leaving 6 bases not matched to a gene. This CDR3 is built from 14 residues. Germline V CDR1 and CDR2: MNHEY, SMNVEV (reference sequence). In nucleotides, the CDR3 is TGTGCCAGCAGAGGGACTAGCGGATGGTATGAGCAGTTCTTC. Protein: CASRGTSGWYEQFF.

This clone was observed once. The chain recombines TRBV7-2 with TRBJ1-2, with D possibly TRBD1 on 5 matching bases. Germline assignment: CDR1 SGHTA and CDR2 FQGNSA. V was pared by 0 bases and J by 7 bases, with 6 bases between. This CDR3 is 12 amino acids long. DNA for the CDR3: TGTGCCAGCAGCTTAGCGGGGGGTGGCTACACCTTC. Translating gives CASSLAGGGYTF.

The chain uses TRBV18 and TRBJ2-4; D call uncertain. Germline CDR1 reads KGHSH; CDR2 reads LQKENI. The V end was cut by 3 bases, the J end by 5 bases, with 17 bases between. The length of the CDR3 is 16 residues. CDR3 sequence: CASSPPTIGSENIQYF. DNA of the CDR3: TGTGCCAGCTCACCGCCCACCATTGGTAGTGAAAACATTCAGTACTTC.

The chain has TRBV4-1 and TRBJ2-7, with 8 nucleotides matching TRBD2. The germline V gene encodes CDR1 MGHRA and CDR2 YSYEKL. V gave up 1 base and J gave up 1 base; unmatched junction bases: 6. The CDR3 loop spans 16 amino acids. The CDR3, as DNA: TGCGCCAGCAGCCAAGTCGTCGGGGGGGCGTCCTACGAGCAGTACTTC. Encoded protein: CASSQVVGGASYEQYF.